This TCR beta chain was identified in a study of control samples from healthy donors and cancer patients (dated by TCRdb to about 2020). The germline V and J ends show losses of 1 base and 4 bases respectively, and no gene match explains 5 bases of the junction. In the germline V gene, CDR1 corresponds to MNHNS and CDR2 to SASEGT. CDR3 length: 16 amino acids, cysteine to phenylalanine. Left in the record is the CDR3 DNA by itself, 48 bases read in frame from the first base. Library preparation was by the immunoSEQ multiplex PCR assay. TCRdb took over this immuneACCESS table, retaining in-frame rearrangements with V and J assigned. Such tables are incomplete; in checked studies, under half of the missing clones stem from an unresolved V gene, and the remainder is unexplained. The sample data list 100,000 to 110,000 clones, and less than 90% of these were observed just once. Roughly 18% of the sample comes from the top ten.

A remark on this clone: Its target antigen remains unknown. One base away there is no much larger clone; base qualities are not given.

The chain is encoded by TRBV6-1 joined to TRBJ1-5; a stretch of 9 junction bases matches TRBD1. This TCR was sampled from a woman aged 50 to 60 in good health. Sequenced input: blood. The sequence in DNA is TGTGCCAGCAGTGAAGAGGGACAGGGACGGAATCAGCCCCAGCATTTT. Its amino acids are CASSEEGQGRNQPQHF.